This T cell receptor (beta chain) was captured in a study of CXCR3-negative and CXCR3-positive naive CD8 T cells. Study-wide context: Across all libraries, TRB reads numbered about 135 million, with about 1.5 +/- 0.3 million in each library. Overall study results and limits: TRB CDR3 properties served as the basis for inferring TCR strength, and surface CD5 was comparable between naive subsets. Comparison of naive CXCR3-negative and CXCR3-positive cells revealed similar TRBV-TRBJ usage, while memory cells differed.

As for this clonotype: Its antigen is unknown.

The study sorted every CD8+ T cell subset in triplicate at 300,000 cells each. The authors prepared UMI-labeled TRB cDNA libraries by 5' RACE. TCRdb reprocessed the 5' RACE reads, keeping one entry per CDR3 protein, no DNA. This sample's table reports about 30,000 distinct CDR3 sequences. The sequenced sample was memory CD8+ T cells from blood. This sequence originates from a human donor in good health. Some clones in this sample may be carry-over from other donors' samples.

The chain's CDR3 is CASSLTPGQNYGYTF. The V gene is TRBV7-2, the J gene TRBJ1-2; TCRdb gives TRBD1 as the D gene, but with no DNA this cannot be confirmed. Germline lookup yields CDR1 SGHTA and CDR2 FQGNSA. The CDR3 has 15 residues.